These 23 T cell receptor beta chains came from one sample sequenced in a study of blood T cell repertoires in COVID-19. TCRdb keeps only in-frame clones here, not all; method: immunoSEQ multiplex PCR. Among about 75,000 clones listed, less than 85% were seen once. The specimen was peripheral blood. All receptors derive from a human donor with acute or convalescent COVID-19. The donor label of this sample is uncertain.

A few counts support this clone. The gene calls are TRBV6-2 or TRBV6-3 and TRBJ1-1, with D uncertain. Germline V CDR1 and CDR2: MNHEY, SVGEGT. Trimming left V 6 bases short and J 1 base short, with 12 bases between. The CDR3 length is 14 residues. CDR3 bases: TGTGCCAGCAGCCCCGGGAGGTCGAACACTGAAGCTTTCTTT. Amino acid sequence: CASSPGRSNTEAFF.

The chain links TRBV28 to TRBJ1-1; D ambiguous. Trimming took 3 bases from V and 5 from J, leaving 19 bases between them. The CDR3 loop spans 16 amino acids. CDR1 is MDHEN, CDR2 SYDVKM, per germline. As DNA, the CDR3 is TGTGCCAGCAGTTTTGATTCGTGGGAGGGAGGGACTGAAGCTTTCTTT. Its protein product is CASSFDSWEGGTEAFF.

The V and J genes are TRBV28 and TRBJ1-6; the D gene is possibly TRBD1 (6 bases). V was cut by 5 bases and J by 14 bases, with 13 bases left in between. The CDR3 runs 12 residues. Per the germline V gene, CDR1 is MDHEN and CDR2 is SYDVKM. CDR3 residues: CASSTGSSALHF. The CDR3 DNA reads TGTGCCAGCAGTACAGGGAGCTCAGCCCTCCACTTT.

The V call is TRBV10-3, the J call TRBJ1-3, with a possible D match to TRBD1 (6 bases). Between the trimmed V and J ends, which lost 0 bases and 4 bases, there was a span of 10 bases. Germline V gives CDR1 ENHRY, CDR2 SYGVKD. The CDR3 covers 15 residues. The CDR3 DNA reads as TGTGCCATCAGTGAGTCGACAGGAACGGGAAACACCATATATTTT. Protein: CAISESTGTGNTIYF.

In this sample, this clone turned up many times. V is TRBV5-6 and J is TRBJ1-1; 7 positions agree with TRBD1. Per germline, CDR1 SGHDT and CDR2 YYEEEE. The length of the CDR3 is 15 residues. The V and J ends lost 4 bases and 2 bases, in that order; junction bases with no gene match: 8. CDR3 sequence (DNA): TGTGCCAGCAGCGGTGAGGGGGCCGTTAACACTGAAGCTTTCTTT. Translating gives CASSGEGAVNTEAFF.

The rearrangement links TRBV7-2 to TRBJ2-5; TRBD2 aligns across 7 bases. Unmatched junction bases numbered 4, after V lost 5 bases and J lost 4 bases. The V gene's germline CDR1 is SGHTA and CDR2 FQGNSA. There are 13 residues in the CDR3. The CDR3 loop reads CASSPGGLETQYF. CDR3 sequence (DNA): TGTGCCAGCAGCCCGGGGGGTTTAGAGACCCAGTACTTC.

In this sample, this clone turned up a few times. Here the CDR3 DNA reads TGTGCCAGCAGTGAATTTAGTCGGGAAGAGACCCAGTACTTC. Residues: CASSEFSREETQYF. The genes are TRBV25-1 and TRBJ2-5, with D hard to call. The germline CDR1 and CDR2 sequences are MGHDK and SYGVNS. The CDR3 sequence is 14 residues long. Trimming cost V 1 base and J 3 bases, with 9 bases left between them.

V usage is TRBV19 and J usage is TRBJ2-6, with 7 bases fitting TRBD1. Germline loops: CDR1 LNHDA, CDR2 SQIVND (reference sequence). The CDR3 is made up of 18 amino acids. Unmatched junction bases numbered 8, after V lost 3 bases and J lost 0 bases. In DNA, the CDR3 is TGTGCCAGTAGTATTAAGGGACAGCGGAGCTCTGGGGCCAACGTCCTGACTTTC. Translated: CASSIKGQRSSGANVLTF.

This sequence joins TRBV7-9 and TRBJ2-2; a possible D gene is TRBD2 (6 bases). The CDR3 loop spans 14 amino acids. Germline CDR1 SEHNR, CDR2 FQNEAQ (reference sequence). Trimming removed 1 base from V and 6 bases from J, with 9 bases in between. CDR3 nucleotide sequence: TGTGCCAGCAGCTTAGGGGGACTGGCCGGGGAGCTGTTTTTT. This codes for CASSLGGLAGELFF.

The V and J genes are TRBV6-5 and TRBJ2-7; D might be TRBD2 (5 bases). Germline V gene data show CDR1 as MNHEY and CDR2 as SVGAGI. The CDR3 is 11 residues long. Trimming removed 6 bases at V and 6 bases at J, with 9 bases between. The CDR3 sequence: CASRRGSEQYV. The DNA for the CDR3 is TGTGCCAGCAGGAGAGGGAGCGAGCAGTACGTC.

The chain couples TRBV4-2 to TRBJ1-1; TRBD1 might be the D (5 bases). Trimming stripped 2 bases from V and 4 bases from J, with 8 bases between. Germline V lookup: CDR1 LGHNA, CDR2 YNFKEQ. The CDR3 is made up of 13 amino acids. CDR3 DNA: TGTGCCAGCAGCCAAAGGGGTGGCACTGAAGCTTTCTTT. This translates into CASSQRGGTEAFF.

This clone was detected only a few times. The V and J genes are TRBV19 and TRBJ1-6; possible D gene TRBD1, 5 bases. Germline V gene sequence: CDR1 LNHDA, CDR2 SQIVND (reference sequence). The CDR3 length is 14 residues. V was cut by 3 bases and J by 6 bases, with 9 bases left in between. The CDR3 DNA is TGTGCCAGTAGTATCCAAGGGGTTAATTCACCCCTCCACTTT. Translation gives CASSIQGVNSPLHF.

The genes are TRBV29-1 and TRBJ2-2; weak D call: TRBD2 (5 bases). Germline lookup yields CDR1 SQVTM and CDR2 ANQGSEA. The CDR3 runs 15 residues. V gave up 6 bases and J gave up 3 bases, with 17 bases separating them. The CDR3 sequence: CSVVTDYPYTGELFF. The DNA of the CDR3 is TGCAGCGTGGTAACTGACTACCCTTACACCGGGGAGCTGTTTTTT.

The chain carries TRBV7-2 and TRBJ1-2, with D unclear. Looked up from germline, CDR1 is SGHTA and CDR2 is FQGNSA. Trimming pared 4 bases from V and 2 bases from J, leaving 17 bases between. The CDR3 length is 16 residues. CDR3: CASSSRLGGRNYGYTF. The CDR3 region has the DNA TGTGCCAGCAGCTCCCGTCTGGGAGGGAGAAACTATGGCTACACCTTC.

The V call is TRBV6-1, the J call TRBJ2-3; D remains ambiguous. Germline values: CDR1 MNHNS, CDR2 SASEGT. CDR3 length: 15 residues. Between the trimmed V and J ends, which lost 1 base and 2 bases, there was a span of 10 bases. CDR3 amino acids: CASSEGQTLTDTQYF. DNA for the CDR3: TGTGCCAGCAGTGAAGGCCAGACACTCACAGATACGCAGTATTTT.

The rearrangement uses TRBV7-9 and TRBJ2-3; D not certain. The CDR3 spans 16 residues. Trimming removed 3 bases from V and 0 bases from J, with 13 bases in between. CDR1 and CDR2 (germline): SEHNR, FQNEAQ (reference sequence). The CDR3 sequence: CASSFGAGTSTDTQYF. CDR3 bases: TGTGCCAGCAGCTTTGGAGCTGGAACTAGCACAGATACGCAGTATTTT.

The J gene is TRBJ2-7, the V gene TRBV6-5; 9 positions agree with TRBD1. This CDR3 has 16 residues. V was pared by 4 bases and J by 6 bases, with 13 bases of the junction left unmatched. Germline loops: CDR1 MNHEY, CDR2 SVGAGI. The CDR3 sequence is CASSSQRGTGNGEQYV. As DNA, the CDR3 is TGTGCCAGCAGTTCCCAACGCGGGACAGGGAATGGCGAGCAGTACGTC.

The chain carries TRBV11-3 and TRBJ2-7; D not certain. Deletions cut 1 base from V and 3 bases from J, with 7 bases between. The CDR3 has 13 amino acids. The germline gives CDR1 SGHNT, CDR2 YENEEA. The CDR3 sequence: CASSLAGNYEQYF. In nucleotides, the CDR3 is TGTGCCAGCAGCTTAGCTGGCAACTACGAGCAGTACTTC.

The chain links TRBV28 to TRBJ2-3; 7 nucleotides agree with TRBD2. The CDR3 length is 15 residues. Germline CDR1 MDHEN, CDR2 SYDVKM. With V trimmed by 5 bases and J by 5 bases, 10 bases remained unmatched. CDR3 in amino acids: CASSPGLSGGDTQYF. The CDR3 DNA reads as TGTGCCAGCAGTCCAGGGCTTTCGGGGGGAGATACGCAGTATTTT.

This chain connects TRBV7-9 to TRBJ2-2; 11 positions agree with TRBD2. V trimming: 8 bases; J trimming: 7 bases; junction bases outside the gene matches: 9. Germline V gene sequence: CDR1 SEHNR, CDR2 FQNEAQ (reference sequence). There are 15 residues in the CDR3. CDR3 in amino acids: CASPPSGGLRGELFF. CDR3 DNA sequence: TGTGCCAGCCCCCCTAGCGGGGGGCTTCGCGGGGAGCTGTTTTTT.

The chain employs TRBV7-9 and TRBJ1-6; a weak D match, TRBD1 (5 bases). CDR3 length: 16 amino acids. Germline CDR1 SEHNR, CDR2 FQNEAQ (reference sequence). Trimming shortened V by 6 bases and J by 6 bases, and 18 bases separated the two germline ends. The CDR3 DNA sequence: TGTGCCAGCAGACGCACGGACACCTTCGGTAATTCACCCCTCCACTTT. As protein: CASRRTDTFGNSPLHF.

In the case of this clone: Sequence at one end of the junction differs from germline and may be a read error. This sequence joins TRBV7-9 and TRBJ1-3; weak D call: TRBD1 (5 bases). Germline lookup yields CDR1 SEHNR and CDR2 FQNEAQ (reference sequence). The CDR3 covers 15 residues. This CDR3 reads CASSSTGFSRNTIYF. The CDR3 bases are TGTGCCAGCAGCTCCACAGGATTCTCTAGAAACACCATATATTTT.

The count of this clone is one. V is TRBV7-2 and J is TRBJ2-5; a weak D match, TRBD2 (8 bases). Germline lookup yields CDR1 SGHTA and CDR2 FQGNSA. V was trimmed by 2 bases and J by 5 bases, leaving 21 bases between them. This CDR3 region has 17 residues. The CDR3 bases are TGTGCCAGCAGCTTAAACTCCCTGGCGGGGGGACAGGAGACCCAGTACTTC. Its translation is CASSLNSLAGGQETQYF.